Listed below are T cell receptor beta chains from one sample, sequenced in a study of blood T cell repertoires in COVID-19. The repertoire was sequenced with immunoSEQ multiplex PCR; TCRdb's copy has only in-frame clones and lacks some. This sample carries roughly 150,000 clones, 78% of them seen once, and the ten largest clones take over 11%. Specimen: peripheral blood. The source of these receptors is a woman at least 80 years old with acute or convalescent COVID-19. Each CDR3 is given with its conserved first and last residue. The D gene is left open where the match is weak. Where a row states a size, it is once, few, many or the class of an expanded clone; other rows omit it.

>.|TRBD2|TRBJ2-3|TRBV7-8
TGTGCCAGCAGCTGGTTAGCGGGAGCGACAGATACGCAGTATTTT
CASSWLAGATDTQYF
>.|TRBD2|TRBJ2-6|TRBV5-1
TGCGCCAGCAGCTTGGCCATGTCGGGAGGCGCTGGGGCCAACGTCCTGACTTTC
CASSLAMSGGAGANVLTF
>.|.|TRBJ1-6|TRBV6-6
TGTGCCAGCAGTTTCGAACAGGGCTCACCCCTCCACTTT
CASSFEQGSPLHF
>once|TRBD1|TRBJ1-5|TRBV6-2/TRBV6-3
TGTGCCAGCAGTAAGGGACAGGAACCCACCCAGCCCCAGCATTTT
CASSKGQEPTQPQHF
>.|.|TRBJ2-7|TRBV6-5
TGTGCCAGCAGTTACTCGAGGCAGACTATAACTTACGAGCAGTACTTC
CASSYSRQTITYEQYF
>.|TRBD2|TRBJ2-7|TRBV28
TGTGCCAGCAGTACGGGGACTAGCGGATACGAGCAGTACTTC
CASSTGTSGYEQYF
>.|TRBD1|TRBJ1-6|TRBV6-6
TGTGCCAGCAGCCGAGACAGGGATTCACCCCTCCACTTT
CASSRDRDSPLHF
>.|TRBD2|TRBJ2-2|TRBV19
TGTGCCAGTCTACAACCGTTCCTGACTAGCGGGACACTTAACACCGGGGAGCTGTTTTTT
CASLQPFLTSGTLNTGELFF
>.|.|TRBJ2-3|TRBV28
TGTGCCAGCAGTTTAACCCCTAGCGCCTCCACAGATACGCAGTATTTT
CASSLTPSASTDTQYF
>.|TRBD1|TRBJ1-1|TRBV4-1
TGCGCCAGCAGCACCCGGACAGGATTGAACACTGAAGCTTTCTTT
CASSTRTGLNTEAFF
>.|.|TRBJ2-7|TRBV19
TGTGCCAGTAGTATAGGGGGCGGATCCTACGAGCAGTACTTC
CASSIGGGSYEQYF
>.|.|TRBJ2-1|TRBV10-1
TGCGCCAGCAGTGAGGGAGGGGGCGTTGAGCAGTTCTTC
CASSEGGGVEQFF
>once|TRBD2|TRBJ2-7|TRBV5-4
TGTGCCAGCCGGGAAGTGGGAACGGGGGGGCCTGGGGAGCAGTACTTC
CASREVGTGGPGEQYF
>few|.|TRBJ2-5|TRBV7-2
TGTGCCAGCAGCCCCCGGGAGACCCAGTACTTC
CASSPRETQYF
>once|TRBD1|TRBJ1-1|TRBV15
TGTGCCACCAGCAGATCGGGGACAGGGATGAGTGAAGCTTTCTTT
CATSRSGTGMSEAFF
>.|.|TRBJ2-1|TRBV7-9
TGTGCCAGCAGCGGGACTCCCTCCTACAATGAGCAGTTCTTC
CASSGTPSYNEQFF
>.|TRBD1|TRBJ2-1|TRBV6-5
TGTGCCAGCTCCCACCGGGACAGGGGTTACAATGAGCAGTTCTTC
CASSHRDRGYNEQFF
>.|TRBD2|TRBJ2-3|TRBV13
TGTGCCAGCAGCAGTTGGGGGGGGGCAGATACGCAGTATTTT
CASSSWGGADTQYF
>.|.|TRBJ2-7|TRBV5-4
TGTGCCAGCAGCTTGGAGTTAACAGACTACGAGCAGTACTTC
CASSLELTDYEQYF
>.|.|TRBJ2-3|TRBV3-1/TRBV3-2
TGTGCCAGCAGCCCTCGTATACTCCCCACAGATACGCAGTATTTT
CASSPRILPTDTQYF
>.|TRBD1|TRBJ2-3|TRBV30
TGTGCCTCGTCGACAGGGGGTCAGAATACGCAGTATTTT
CASSTGGQNTQYF
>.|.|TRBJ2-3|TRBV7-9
TGTGCCAGCAGCTACCCACTGGGGACTAGCACAGATACGCAGTATTTT
CASSYPLGTSTDTQYF
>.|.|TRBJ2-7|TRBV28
TGTGCCAGCAGTTTAGCTAGCGTTAGATACGAGCAGTACTTC
CASSLASVRYEQYF
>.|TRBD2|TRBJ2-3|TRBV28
TGTGCCAGCAGCCCCGGGACTAGCGGGGCCACAGATACGCAGTATTTT
CASSPGTSGATDTQYF
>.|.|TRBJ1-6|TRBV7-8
TGTGCCAGCAGCTTAGAAACAAACCTTAATTCACCCCTCCACTTT
CASSLETNLNSPLHF
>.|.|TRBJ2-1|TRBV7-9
TGTGCCAGCAGCTTAGGGTCAGTGAACGAGCAGTTCTTC
CASSLGSVNEQFF
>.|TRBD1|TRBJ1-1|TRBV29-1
TGCAGCGTCATAGGACCCGGGACAGGGAACACTGAAGCTTTCTTT
CSVIGPGTGNTEAFF
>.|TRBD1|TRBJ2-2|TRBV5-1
TGCGCCAGCAGCGTACAGGGGGCGGACACCGGGGAGCTGTTTTTT
CASSVQGADTGELFF
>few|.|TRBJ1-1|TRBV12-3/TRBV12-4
TGTGCCAGCAGTTTTAGGGGGAACACTGAAGCTTTCTTT
CASSFRGNTEAFF
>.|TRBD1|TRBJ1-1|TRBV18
TGTGCCAGCTCACCAGCGCAGGGGGCCGAAGCTTTCTTT
CASSPAQGAEAFF
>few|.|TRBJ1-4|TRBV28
TGTGCCAGCAGTTTCTACCTTACAACTAATGAAAAACTGTTTTTT
CASSFYLTTNEKLFF
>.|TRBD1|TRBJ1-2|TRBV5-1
TGCGCCAGCAGCTTGGGACAGGGGGAAGGTGGCTACACCTTC
CASSLGQGEGGYTF
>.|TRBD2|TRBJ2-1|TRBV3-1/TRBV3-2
TGTGCCAGCAGCCAAGAGGGATGGCGGGAGGGGTACTACAATGAGCAGTTCTTC
CASSQEGWREGYYNEQFF
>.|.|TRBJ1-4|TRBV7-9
TGTGCCAGCAGCTTTAGTGGTGAAAAACTGTTTTTT
CASSFSGEKLFF
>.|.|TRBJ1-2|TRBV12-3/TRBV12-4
TGTGCCAGCCGGGGTGGCGTCTATGGCTACACCTTC
CASRGGVYGYTF
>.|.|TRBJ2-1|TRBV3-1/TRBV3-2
TGTGCCAGCAGCCAAGACCCCGGGGGGCGATACAATGAGCAGTTCTTC
CASSQDPGGRYNEQFF
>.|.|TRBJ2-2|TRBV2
TGTGCCAGCAGCTTCCTGACGGAGACCGGGGAGCTGTTTTTT
CASSFLTETGELFF
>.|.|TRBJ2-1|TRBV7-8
TGTGCCAGCAGCCCGAGTCGCTATGAGCAGTTCTTC
CASSPSRYEQFF
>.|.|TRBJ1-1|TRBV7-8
TGTGCCAGCAGCCCATGGAGGGGGAACACTGAAGCTTTCTTT
CASSPWRGNTEAFF
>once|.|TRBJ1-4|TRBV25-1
TGTGCCAGCAGTGGGTACGGAACTAATGAAAAACTGTTTTTT
CASSGYGTNEKLFF
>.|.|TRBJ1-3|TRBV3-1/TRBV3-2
TGTGCCAGCAGCCAAGGGGCAGCCGTAAGCTCTGGAAACACCATATATTTT
CASSQGAAVSSGNTIYF
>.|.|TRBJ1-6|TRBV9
TGTGCCTCCGGGGAGGGGGTCTATAATTCACCCCTCCACTTT
CASGEGVYNSPLHF
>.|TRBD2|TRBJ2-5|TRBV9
TGTGCCAGCAGCGTAGCTAGCGGGAGTGAGACCCAGTACTTC
CASSVASGSETQYF
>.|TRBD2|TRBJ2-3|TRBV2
TGTGCCAGCAGTGGAGGCAGCGGGAGGGCTACAGATACGCAGTATTTT
CASSGGSGRATDTQYF
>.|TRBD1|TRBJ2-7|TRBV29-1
TGCAGCGTTGTCGTTTCCGGGACAGGATGGTCCTACGAGCAGTACTTC
CSVVVSGTGWSYEQYF
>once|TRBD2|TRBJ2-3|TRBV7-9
TGTGCCAGCAGCTTAGGAGCGGGAGGAGATACGCAGTATTTT
CASSLGAGGDTQYF
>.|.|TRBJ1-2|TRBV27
TGTGCCAGCAGTCCATTCGACAGATTCAGGCCACGTAACTATGGCTACACCTTC
CASSPFDRFRPRNYGYTF
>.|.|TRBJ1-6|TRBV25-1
TGTGCCAGCAGTGAAACTGGTTTTAATTCACCCCTCCACTTT
CASSETGFNSPLHF
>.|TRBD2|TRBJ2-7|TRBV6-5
TGTGCCAGCAGCTGGACTAGCGGGGGCACCTACGAGCAGTACTTC
CASSWTSGGTYEQYF
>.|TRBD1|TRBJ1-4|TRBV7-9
TGTGCCAGCAGCACTCGGACAGGGGTTCCGAATGAAAAACTGTTTTTT
CASSTRTGVPNEKLFF
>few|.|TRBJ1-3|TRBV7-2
TGTGCCAGCAGTTTGGACTTCTCTTCTGGAAACACCATATATTTT
CASSLDFSSGNTIYF
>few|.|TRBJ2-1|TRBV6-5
TGTGCCAGCAGTTACGGCAGGGGACTATACAATGAGCAGTTCTTC
CASSYGRGLYNEQFF
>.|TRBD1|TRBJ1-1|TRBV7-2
TGTGCCAGCAGCCCAATCCAGGGGGTTGGCACTGAAGCTTTCTTT
CASSPIQGVGTEAFF
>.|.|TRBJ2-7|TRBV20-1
TGCAGTGCGGTAGCGGCCTACGAGCAGTACTTC
CSAVAAYEQYF
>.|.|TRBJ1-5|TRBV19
TGTGCCAGTAGTAGCCGGGCAGGGGTTTTTGTCGGTCAGCCCCAGCATTTT
CASSSRAGVFVGQPQHF
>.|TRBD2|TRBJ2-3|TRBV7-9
TGTGCCAGCAGCTCCGGACTAGCTCCAGATACGCAGTATTTT
CASSSGLAPDTQYF
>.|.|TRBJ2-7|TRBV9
TGTGCCAGCAGCGTAGGGGCGTCGGGAGCCTCCTACGAGCAGTACTTC
CASSVGASGASYEQYF
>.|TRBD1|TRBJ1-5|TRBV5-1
TGCGCCAGCAGCCCCGGACAGGGGATGCAGCCCCAGCATTTT
CASSPGQGMQPQHF
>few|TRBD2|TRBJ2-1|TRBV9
TGTGCCAGCAGCGTGGGGGGGACTAGCGGGAACAATGAGCAGTTCTTC
CASSVGGTSGNNEQFF
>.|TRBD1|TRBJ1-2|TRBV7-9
TGTGCCAGCAGCTTAGGAGGGGGCTTAAGCTATGGCTACACCTTC
CASSLGGGLSYGYTF